The 17 T cell receptor beta chains in this list originate from one sample, sequenced in a study of blood T cell repertoires in COVID-19. Only in-frame clones appear in the TCRdb table, and some are missing; sequencing was by immunoSEQ multiplex PCR. In the table there are more than 95,000 clones, 55% to 75% of which are singletons. The material sequenced was peripheral blood. The receptors were gathered from a woman between 65 and 79 years old with acute or convalescent COVID-19.

V usage is TRBV20-1 and J usage is TRBJ2-7; 7 bases are shared with TRBD2. The CDR3 loop spans 18 amino acids. Germline V gene lookup returns CDR1 DFQATT and CDR2 SNEGSKA (reference sequence). Unmatched junction bases numbered 19, after V lost 3 bases and J lost 2 bases. The CDR3: CSASSEGAGDASPYEQYF. The CDR3 DNA reads as TGCAGTGCTAGTTCGGAAGGGGCGGGAGACGCTTCCCCCTACGAGCAGTACTTC.

This chain joins TRBV6-5 and TRBJ2-7; 7 nucleotides align to TRBD2. Trimming cost V 8 bases and J 2 bases; bases outside gene matches: 3. CDR1 is MNHEY and CDR2 is SVGAGI in the germline V gene. There are 12 residues in the CDR3. The CDR3 protein is CASRGLAYEQYF. The CDR3 nucleotides are TGTGCCAGCCGAGGACTAGCCTACGAGCAGTACTTC.

The rearrangement links TRBV13 to TRBJ2-3, with D unclear. V was trimmed by 6 bases and J by 5 bases, leaving 9 bases between them. Germline V gene lookup returns CDR1 PRHDT and CDR2 FYEKMQ (reference sequence). The CDR3 runs to 12 residues. The CDR3 region is CASRAMQDTQYF. Written as DNA, the CDR3 is TGTGCCAGCAGAGCGATGCAAGATACGCAGTATTTT.

The chain employs TRBV7-2 and TRBJ2-1; TRBD1 agrees at 7 bases. Germline assignment: CDR1 SGHTA and CDR2 FQGNSA. There are 15 residues in the CDR3. V gave up 1 base and J gave up 3 bases; unmatched junction bases: 3. The DNA of the CDR3 is TGTGCCAGCAGCTTAGGACAGGGTGGCTACAATGAGCAGTTCTTC. Amino acid sequence: CASSLGQGGYNEQFF.

The chain employs TRBV7-2 and TRBJ2-3; 10 nucleotides line up with TRBD1. The CDR3 is made up of 18 amino acids. CDR1 is SGHTA, CDR2 FQGNSA, per germline. The trim removed 5 bases at V and 4 bases at J, leaving 15 bases unmatched. The CDR3 nucleotides are TGTGCCAGCAGCCTTCTTGCCAAAGGGACAGGGGACGCAGATACGCAGTATTTT. Translation gives CASSLLAKGTGDADTQYF.

The rearrangement links TRBV10-3 to TRBJ1-2; D might be TRBD1 (5 bases). Germline V CDR1 and CDR2: ENHRY, SYGVKD. The CDR3 extends over 13 amino acids. The V end was cut by 3 bases, the J end by 5 bases, with 10 bases between. The chain's CDR3 is CAISDSGTYGYTF. The DNA of the CDR3 is TGTGCCATCAGTGACTCCGGGACTTATGGCTACACCTTC.

The V and J genes are TRBV7-2 and TRBJ2-7, with D possibly being TRBD2 (6 bases). V lost 8 bases to trimming and J lost 3 bases, with 14 bases between them. The germline V gene encodes CDR1 SGHTA and CDR2 FQGNSA. CDR3 length: 13 amino acids. CDR3 region: CASQRSGGYEQYF. CDR3 DNA sequence: TGTGCCAGCCAGAGGTCCGGGGGCTACGAGCAGTACTTC.

The chain recombines TRBV5-1 with TRBJ2-5, with a tentative D call TRBD2 (6 bases). Germline V gene lookup returns CDR1 SGHRS and CDR2 YFSETQ. V was cut by 2 bases and J by 3 bases, with 14 bases left in between. The CDR3 is 15 residues long. CDR3 DNA sequence: TGCGCCAGCAGCTTACAACGGGGAGGAAAAGAGACCCAGTACTTC. It specifies CASSLQRGGKETQYF.

This rearrangement joins TRBV6-5 to TRBJ2-7; D is perhaps TRBD1 (6 bases). The germline gives CDR1 MNHEY, CDR2 SVGAGI. CDR3 length: 14 amino acids. Trimming took 5 bases from V and 3 from J, leaving 14 bases between them. The CDR3 sequence is CASSKSPQGYEQYF. The CDR3 nucleotides are TGTGCCAGCAGTAAGTCCCCACAGGGCTACGAGCAGTACTTC.

This chain connects TRBV4-1 to TRBJ1-2; TRBD1 matches 9 bases. The CDR3 length is 16 residues. Trimming removed 2 bases from V and 4 bases from J; junction bases left unmatched: 8. The germline gives CDR1 MGHRA, CDR2 YSYEKL. The DNA of the CDR3 is TGCGCCAGCAGCCAACCCCGACAGGGGGGGTTCTATGGCTACACCTTC. Translation gives CASSQPRQGGFYGYTF.

This clone was counted between two and nine times. J is TRBJ2-1 and V is TRBV19, with 7 bases identical to TRBD2. The CDR3 runs to 16 residues. CDR1 and CDR2 (germline): LNHDA, SQIVND (reference sequence). The trim removed 2 bases at V and 5 bases at J, leaving 9 bases unmatched. CDR3 loop: CASSINPLAVNNEQFF. CDR3 sequence (DNA): TGTGCCAGTAGTATAAATCCCCTAGCGGTCAACAATGAGCAGTTCTTC.

CDR3 sequence reads: CASSPGTGLIETQYF. The DNA of the CDR3 is TGTGCCAGCAGCCCGGGGACAGGGCTTATCGAGACCCAGTACTTC. The chain carries TRBV7-6 and TRBJ2-5; 9 nucleotides match TRBD1. Germline-derived CDR1 and CDR2 are SGHVS and FNYEAQ. After removal of 5 bases from V and 5 bases from J, the junction contained 9 bases not matched to a gene. This CDR3 contains 15 residues.

The chain has TRBV4-2 and TRBJ1-6; D is undetermined. The CDR3 runs 14 residues. Trimming stripped 0 bases from V and 10 bases from J, with 10 bases between. Per germline, CDR1 LGHNA and CDR2 YNFKEQ. The CDR3: CASSQDRDNSPLHF. CDR3 DNA: TGTGCCAGCAGCCAAGATCGTGACAACTCACCCCTCCACTTT.

The chain recombines TRBV27 with TRBJ2-2; TRBD1 matches at 7 bases. CDR1 and CDR2 (germline): MNHEY, SMNVEV (reference sequence). The V gene end was trimmed by 6 bases and the J gene end by 5 bases; junction bases not matched to a gene: 9. CDR3 length: 15 amino acids. The CDR3 reads CASRNGRGLTGELFF. CDR3 coding DNA: TGTGCCAGCAGAAATGGTAGGGGGCTGACCGGGGAGCTGTTTTTT.

The V call is TRBV18, the J call TRBJ1-1; D is undetermined. Looked up from germline, CDR1 is KGHSH and CDR2 is LQKENI. Deletions cut 6 bases from V and 3 bases from J, with 14 bases between. This CDR3 region has 14 residues. Here the CDR3 DNA reads TGTGCCAGCTCGCCCGGGGTAGAGGACACTGAAGCTTTCTTT. Protein sequence: CASSPGVEDTEAFF.

This rearrangement joins TRBV7-6 to TRBJ1-4, with 8 bases matching TRBD1. The ends lost 1 base at V and 5 bases at J; junction bases unmatched: 9. The CDR3 consists of 17 residues. CDR1 and CDR2 (germline): SGHVS, FNYEAQ. In DNA, the CDR3 is TGTGCCAGCAGCTTAGGCGCAGGGGGCGCGGTCAATGAAAAACTGTTTTTT. Its protein product is CASSLGAGGAVNEKLFF.

The chain has TRBV4-1 and TRBJ2-3, with TRBD2 matching 10 bases. Germline V lookup: CDR1 MGHRA, CDR2 YSYEKL. The CDR3 runs to 22 residues. V lost 4 bases, J lost 0 bases, and 22 bases stayed unmatched. As DNA, the CDR3 is TGCGCCAGCAGCCCGCTCAGCAGGATAGCGGGAGGTACACCCTCTAGCACAGATACGCAGTATTTT. Residues: CASSPLSRIAGGTPSSTDTQYF.